This T cell receptor (delta chain) was documented in a study of γδ T cells in repeated Plasmodium falciparum infection. Study-level background: Malian children with intense seasonal malaria exposure were compared with matched Australian children.

TCRdb re-called clones from the multiplex PCR reads via CATT. The sample consists of tens of thousands of delta-chain clones, roughly 1.4% of them appearing once. Flow sorting of PBMC yielded separate Vgamma9/Vdelta2+ and Vdelta2-negative gammadelta T cell populations for bulk repertoire analysis. V lost 5 bases and J lost 3, with 16 bases in between. CDR1 and CDR2 (germline): TSWWSYY, QGS. There are 15 residues in the CDR3. This clone was seen only a few times. Its antigen is not known. This DNA's translation differs at residue 9 from TCRdb's protein, which comes from a much larger clone; a read error is likely, and the protein shown is translated from the DNA. Study-wide findings and caveats: Over time and infection, Vgamma9/Vdelta2+ repertoires remained highly stable and polyclonal. Vdelta2-negative gammadelta repertoires appeared less diverse and less shared in Malian than Australian children.

The rearrangement uses TRDV1 and TRDJ1; D may be TRDD3 (6 bases). No J gene was available from TCRdb, and it was assigned here by a germline match of the DNA. What was sequenced was gamma-delta T cells from blood. This receptor was identified in a pool of human donors (malaria-infected and uninfected, not separated). The CDR3 sequence is CALGPSYPGADKLIF. The CDR3 DNA reads TGTGCTCTTGGGCCCTCTTACCCTGGGGCCGATAAACTCATCTTT.